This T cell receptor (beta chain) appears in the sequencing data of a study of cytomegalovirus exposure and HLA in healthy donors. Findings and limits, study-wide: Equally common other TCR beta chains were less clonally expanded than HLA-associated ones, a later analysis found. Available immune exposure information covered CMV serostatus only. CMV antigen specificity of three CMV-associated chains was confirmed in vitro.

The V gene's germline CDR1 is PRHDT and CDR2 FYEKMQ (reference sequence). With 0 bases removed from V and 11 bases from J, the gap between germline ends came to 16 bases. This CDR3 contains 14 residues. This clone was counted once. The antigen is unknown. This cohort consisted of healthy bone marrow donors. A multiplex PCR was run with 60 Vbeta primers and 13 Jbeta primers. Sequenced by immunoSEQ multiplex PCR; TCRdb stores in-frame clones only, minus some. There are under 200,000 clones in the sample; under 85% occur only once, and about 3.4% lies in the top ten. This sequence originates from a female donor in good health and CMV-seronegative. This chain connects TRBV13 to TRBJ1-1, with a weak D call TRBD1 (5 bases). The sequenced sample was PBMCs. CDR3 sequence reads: CASSLGVEWGYAFF. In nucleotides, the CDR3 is TGTGCCAGCAGCTTAGGAGTTGAGTGGGGCTATGCTTTCTTT.